One and the same sample provided the 29 T cell receptor beta chains below, sequenced in a study of CD8 T cells in ankylosing spondylitis. Study-level findings and limits: The study identified a TCR beta motif of several highly homologous variants that appeared characteristic of ankylosing spondylitis blood.

Antigens of these TCRs are unknown. TCRdb itself ran the 5' RACE reads through MiXCR, one entry per CDR3 protein. The sample contains 800,000 to 900,000 distinct CDR3 sequences, roughly 12% of which appear only once. The material sequenced was blood, either unsorted or a sorted T cell fraction (not recorded which). These receptors all stem from a male donor with ankylosing spondylitis.

V and J are TRBV6-2 or TRBV6-3 and TRBJ2-7; D may be TRBD1 (5 bases). Trimming pared 0 bases from V and 0 bases from J, leaving 9 bases between. The CDR3 has 15 amino acids. Germline CDR1 and CDR2: MNHEY and SVGEGT. DNA for the CDR3: TGTGCCAGCAGTTACTCGGGGCGTGCCTCCTACGAGCAGTACTTC. Translating gives CASSYSGRASYEQYF.

This clonotype occurred many times. The chain carries TRBV7-2 and TRBJ2-7; perhaps TRBD2 as D (6 bases). CDR1 is SGHTA and CDR2 is FQGNSA in the germline V gene. The CDR3 has 14 residues. V lost 7 bases, J lost 3 bases, and 16 bases lay in between. The CDR3 protein is CASTGAGLYYEQYF. The CDR3 nucleotides are TGTGCCAGCACTGGTGCGGGGCTATACTACGAGCAGTACTTC.

This clonotype was picked up a small number of times. The V and J genes are TRBV20-1 and TRBJ1-3, with D possibly matching TRBD1 (6 bases). Trimming stripped 3 bases from V and 0 bases from J, with 9 bases between. Germline V gives CDR1 DFQATT, CDR2 SNEGSKA (reference sequence). The CDR3 runs 14 residues. The CDR3 bases are TGCAGTGCTAGGGACAGTTCCTCTGGAAACACCATATATTTT. Its translation is CSARDSSSGNTIYF.

Details on this clonotype: This may arise from a read error, as a much more abundant clone is one base away. The chain combines TRBV6-2 or TRBV6-3 with TRBJ1-5; possibly TRBD1 for D (6 bases). V lost 8 bases, J lost 6 bases, and 20 bases lay in between. CDR3 length: 15 residues. Germline CDR1 reads MNHEY; CDR2 reads SVGEGT. The DNA of the CDR3 is TGTGCCAGCTCCCGAGGGGGGGACGGCAGTCAGCCCCAGCATTTT. Encoded protein: CASSRGGDGSQPQHF.

A few counts support this clonotype. This chain's CDR3 is CASSKLEVKNIQYF. CDR3 in DNA: TGTGCCAGCAGCAAACTAGAAGTCAAAAACATTCAGTACTTC. This chain joins TRBV7-2 and TRBJ2-4, with TRBD2 as a possible D gene (5 bases). V was cut by 5 bases and J by 3 bases, with 11 bases left in between. The CDR3 loop spans 14 amino acids. Germline V gene sequence: CDR1 SGHTA, CDR2 FQGNSA.

The chain uses TRBV28 and TRBJ1-2; the D is unclear. Looked up from germline, CDR1 is MDHEN and CDR2 is SYDVKM. The CDR3 extends over 11 amino acids. Trimming took 3 bases from V and 7 from J, leaving 6 bases between them. CDR3 protein: CASSFVTGYTF. The CDR3 nucleotides are TGTGCCAGCAGTTTCGTAACTGGCTACACCTTC.

This clonotype turned up a few times. The CDR3 DNA reads TGTGCCAGCAGCTTGGTTCAGGGAGCCATTGCGCCCCAGCATTTT. This sequence encodes CASSLVQGAIAPQHF. The chain has TRBV5-5 and TRBJ1-5; weak D call: TRBD1 (5 bases). This CDR3 is built from 15 residues. V was clipped by 0 bases and J by 9 bases, with 16 bases between them. In germline, CDR1 is SGHKS, CDR2 YYEKEE (reference sequence).

The rearrangement uses TRBV18 and TRBJ1-1; no clear D. This CDR3 has 14 residues. Germline CDR1 is KGHSH and CDR2 is LQKENI. The V gene lost 0 bases and the J gene lost 6 bases, with 11 bases spanning the gap. In DNA, the CDR3 is TGTGCCAGCTCACCACCCGGTCCGGTGGCTGAAGCTTTCTTT. Translating gives CASSPPGPVAEAFF.

This clonotype occurred a few times. The chain carries TRBV14 and TRBJ1-1; 7 bases agree with TRBD1. The CDR3 sequence is 14 residues long. V gave up 4 bases and J gave up 6 bases; unmatched junction bases: 8. In germline, CDR1 is SGHDN, CDR2 FVKESK. The CDR3 loop reads CASSLGTEGAEAFF. The CDR3 DNA follows: TGTGCCAGCAGCCTTGGGACAGAAGGAGCTGAAGCTTTCTTT.

The sample holds a few counts of this clonotype. A much larger clone differs by one base, so this may be a read error. The chain links TRBV6-6 to TRBJ1-1; D unclear. There are 12 residues in the CDR3. Germline V lookup: CDR1 MNHNY, CDR2 SVGAGI (reference sequence). Trimming cost V 6 bases and J 1 base, with 6 bases left between them. Written as DNA, the CDR3 is TGTGCCAGCAGCCACAGGAACACTGAAGCTTTCTTT. This encodes CASSHRNTEAFF.

The chain recombines TRBV5-1 with TRBJ1-3, with 8 bases lining up with TRBD1. V shed 3 bases and J 0 bases; nucleotides not matched to a gene: 23. Germline CDR1 is SGHRS and CDR2 is YFSETQ. This CDR3 region has 22 residues. CDR3 in DNA: TGCGCCAGCAGCTCCTCCCGGAGCGGGACAGGAGCCCGAAAGATCTCTGGAAACACCATATATTTT. It encodes CASSSSRSGTGARKISGNTIYF.

This clonotype was recorded at least ten times. The chain joins TRBV20-1 to TRBJ2-7; the match to TRBD2 covers 8 bases. Germline trimming cut 6 bases from V and 3 bases from J; bases unmatched to any gene: 10. Germline CDR1 is DFQATT and CDR2 is SNEGSKA (reference sequence). This CDR3 is built from 14 residues. CDR3 in amino acids: CSAPRGTSGYEQYF. The CDR3 nucleotides are TGCAGTGCCCCGCGAGGCACTAGCGGCTACGAGCAGTACTTC.

This clonotype was counted a few times. The chain has TRBV20-1 and TRBJ2-1; the match to TRBD2 covers 10 bases. Germline V gene sequence: CDR1 DFQATT, CDR2 SNEGSKA (reference sequence). Trimming at V came to 5 bases and at J to 4 bases, leaving 2 bases not matched to a gene. The CDR3 is 13 amino acids. CDR3 loop: CSAATSGYNEQFF. The CDR3 DNA is TGCAGTGCTGCGACTAGCGGGTACAATGAGCAGTTCTTC.

This clonotype showed up just a few times. J is TRBJ1-2 and V is TRBV6-6; possible D gene TRBD1, 5 bases. The CDR3 totals 13 residues. Germline V gene lookup returns CDR1 MNHNY and CDR2 SVGAGI (reference sequence). V lost 6 bases and J lost 4, with 12 bases in between. CDR3: CASRADSSYGYTF. CDR3 bases: TGTGCCAGCAGAGCCGACAGCTCCTATGGCTACACCTTC.

The CDR3 DNA follows: TGTGCCAGCAACCCGACTAGCGGGAGGCTAAGCACAGATACGCAGTATTTT. Translated, it gives CASNPTSGRLSTDTQYF. This chain links TRBV11-2 with TRBJ2-3; TRBD2 matches at 13 bases. After removal of 7 bases from V and 0 bases from J, the junction contained 7 bases not matched to a gene. CDR3 size: 17 residues. Germline values: CDR1 SGHAT, CDR2 FQNNGV.

The CDR3 sequence: CSARPLAGDGVGTYEQYF. The CDR3 DNA reads as TGCAGTGCCCGTCCGTTAGCGGGAGATGGGGTTGGGACCTACGAGCAGTACTTC. The chain carries TRBV20-1 and TRBJ2-7; 9 nucleotides align to TRBD2. Germline V gene data show CDR1 as DFQATT and CDR2 as SNEGSKA (reference sequence). This CDR3 has 18 residues. V shed 6 bases and J 2 bases; nucleotides not matched to a gene: 20.

J is TRBJ2-3 and V is TRBV18, with TRBD2 matching 7 bases. CDR1 and CDR2 (germline): KGHSH, LQKENI. The CDR3 length is 15 residues. V trimming: 5 bases; J trimming: 1 base; junction bases outside the gene matches: 6. CDR3 region: CASSTAGVGTDTQYF. The CDR3 coding sequence is TGTGCCAGCTCAACTGCGGGAGTGGGCACAGATACGCAGTATTTT.

This clonotype was observed a few times. The rearrangement links TRBV6-1 to TRBJ1-2; TRBD1 matches at 7 bases. The CDR3 spans 13 residues. V gave up 6 bases and J gave up 8 bases; unmatched junction bases: 9. CDR1 is MNHNS, CDR2 SASEGT, per germline. Here the CDR3 DNA reads TGTGCCAGCAGGACGGAGGGGGCGCACGGCTACACCTTC. Translation gives CASRTEGAHGYTF.

The genes are TRBV6-2 or TRBV6-3 and TRBJ2-7; no reliable D call. V was clipped by 5 bases and J by 5 bases, with 16 bases between them. Germline values: CDR1 MNHEY, CDR2 SVGEGT. This CDR3 contains 14 residues. The CDR3 region is CASSTRRGWDEQYF. DNA for the CDR3: TGTGCCAGCAGTACGAGACGTGGATGGGACGAGCAGTACTTC.

This clonotype was recorded a few times. The rearrangement uses TRBV27 and TRBJ2-6; 10 bases fit TRBD2. Germline V CDR1 and CDR2: MNHEY, SMNVEV (reference sequence). There are 18 residues in the CDR3. V trimming: 5 bases; J trimming: 0 bases; junction bases outside the gene matches: 7. In DNA, the CDR3 is TGTGCCAGCAGTCCTAGACTAGCGGGCACCTCTGGGGCCAACGTCCTGACTTTC. As protein: CASSPRLAGTSGANVLTF.

This clonotype was detected only a few times. The chain uses TRBV10-3 and TRBJ2-3, with D perhaps assigned TRBD1 or TRBD2 (5 bases each). The CDR3 consists of 16 residues. The V and J ends lost 6 bases and 5 bases respectively, with 21 bases between them. CDR1 is ENHRY and CDR2 is SYGVKD in the germline V gene. CDR3: CAIRTAESGAQDTQYF. CDR3 nucleotide sequence: TGTGCCATCAGGACCGCGGAGTCCGGGGCCCAAGATACGCAGTATTTT.

The table lists this clonotype with a few counts. The chain joins TRBV7-8 to TRBJ1-5; D is ambiguous. In germline, CDR1 is SGHVS, CDR2 FQNEAQ. Trimming took 1 base from V and 4 from J, leaving 8 bases between them. The CDR3 is made up of 14 amino acids. The CDR3 sequence is CASSLGIGNQPQHF. In DNA, the CDR3 is TGTGCCAGCAGCTTAGGGATAGGTAATCAGCCCCAGCATTTT.

This clonotype was seen a handful of times. V gene TRBV6-1 combines with J gene TRBJ1-5, with 9 nucleotides matching TRBD1. The CDR3 sequence is 15 residues long. The V gene end was trimmed by 4 bases and the J gene end by 6 bases; junction bases not matched to a gene: 7. CDR1 and CDR2 (germline): MNHNS, SASEGT. CDR3 protein: CASSAHRGRFQPQHF. CDR3 bases: TGTGCCAGCAGTGCCCACAGGGGGCGATTTCAGCCCCAGCATTTT.

In this sample, this clonotype turned up many times. This chain joins TRBV5-1 and TRBJ2-3, with TRBD2 matching over 8 bases. Germline CDR1 SGHRS, CDR2 YFSETQ. This CDR3 is 14 amino acids long. J was trimmed by 5 bases and V by 4 bases; bases with no gene match: 6. For the CDR3, the DNA is TGCGCCAGCAGCACCGGGACTAGTTTAGATACGCAGTATTTT. Encoded protein: CASSTGTSLDTQYF.

This chain joins TRBV7-9 and TRBJ2-1; 10 bases fit TRBD2. The CDR3 has 15 residues. Trimming took 1 base from V and 9 from J; bases not matched to a gene: 6. Germline V CDR1 and CDR2: SEHNR, FQNEAQ (reference sequence). CDR3 sequence reads: CASSLVSGRASEQFF. DNA of the CDR3: TGTGCCAGCAGCTTAGTCAGCGGGAGGGCCAGTGAGCAGTTCTTC.

The chain combines TRBV7-2 with TRBJ2-1; TRBD2 matches 7 bases. There are 16 residues in the CDR3. The J segment lost 2 bases and the V segment lost 4 bases, leaving 8 bases of the junction unmatched. Germline-derived CDR1 and CDR2 are SGHTA and FQGNSA. CDR3 DNA sequence: TGTGCCAGCAGCTCGAGGACTAGTTCGGCCTACAATGAGCAGTTCTTC. Translated: CASSSRTSSAYNEQFF.

V usage is TRBV29-1 and J usage is TRBJ1-2; no clear D gene. CDR1 is SQVTM and CDR2 is ANQGSEA in the germline V gene. Trimming removed 8 bases at V and 4 bases at J, with 14 bases between. The CDR3 totals 12 residues. For the CDR3, the DNA is TGCAGCTCTGATTCCCCTCTCTATGGCTACACCTTC. This translates into CSSDSPLYGYTF.

The table lists this clonotype with a few counts. CDR3 DNA: TGTGCCAGCAGCAAACAGGGGAGGTACGAGCAGTACTTC. It specifies CASSKQGRYEQYF. This chain links TRBV6-6 with TRBJ2-7, with D possibly matching TRBD1 (7 bases). The CDR3 contains 13 residues. Trimming stripped 6 bases from V and 4 bases from J, with 13 bases between. Germline CDR1 is MNHNY and CDR2 is SVGAGI (reference sequence).

In this sample, this clonotype turned up a few times. The chain combines TRBV6-2 or TRBV6-3 with TRBJ1-6; 8 nucleotides match TRBD1. Unmatched junction bases numbered 7, after V lost 6 bases and J lost 0 bases. Per the germline V gene, CDR1 is MNHEY and CDR2 is SVGEGT. This CDR3 contains 17 residues. The CDR3 bases are TGTGCCAGCAGAGTCCGGACAGGGAGCTCCTATAATTCACCCCTCCACTTT. It translates to CASRVRTGSSYNSPLHF.